The 13 T cell receptor beta chains listed next were all sequenced from one sample in a study of Tregs in tolerant kidney transplant recipients. The nonmyeloablative bone marrow transplants came from related graft donors, with transient mixed chimerism. Profiled with immunoSEQ multiplex PCR; TCRdb holds only in-frame clones, not every one. The repertoire holds about 81,000 clones, with roughly 91% as singletons. Sequencing used CD4+ T cells from blood (PBMCs), obtained 24 months after the transplant. These receptor sequences come from a human patient who received a combined kidney and bone marrow transplant. Some of these T cells may belong to the graft donor.

The V gene is TRBV7-8, the J gene TRBJ1-3, with TRBD1 identical over 9 bases. CDR3 length: 17 amino acids. In germline, CDR1 is SGHVS, CDR2 FQNEAQ. V lost 2 bases and J lost 0; bases outside the gene matches: 5. CDR3 sequence: CASSLRDRDFSGNTIYF. The CDR3 DNA reads as TGTGCCAGCAGCTTAAGGGACAGGGACTTCTCTGGAAACACCATATATTTT.

The chain has TRBV5-1 and TRBJ2-7; TRBD2 is a possible D gene (5 bases). Trimming removed 1 base from V and 3 bases from J, with 11 bases in between. This CDR3 spans 14 amino acids. CDR1 and CDR2 from the germline V gene are SGHRS and YFSETQ. This chain's CDR3 is CASSLRGPSYEQYF. CDR3 coding DNA: TGCGCCAGCAGCTTGAGAGGGCCGAGCTACGAGCAGTACTTC. The whole variable domain, remainder taken from reference TRBV5-1 and TRBJ2-7, is KAGVTQTPRYLIKTRGQQVTLSCSPISGHRSVSWYQQTPGQGLQFLFEYFSETQRNKGNFPGRFSGRQFSNSRSEMNVSTLELGDSALYLCASSLRGPSYEQYFGPGTRLTVT.

The genes are TRBV7-6 and TRBJ1-4; the D gene is possibly TRBD1 (5 bases). Germline CDR1 is SGHVS and CDR2 is FNYEAQ. V was cut by 5 bases and J by 7 bases, with 17 bases left in between. CDR3 length: 15 amino acids. The chain's CDR3 is CASSQGVGVIEKLFF. The CDR3 nucleotides are TGTGCCAGCAGCCAAGGGGTTGGGGTAATTGAAAAACTGTTTTTT.

The chain recombines TRBV11-3 with TRBJ2-7; 9 nucleotides agree with TRBD2. The CDR3 extends over 16 amino acids. The trim removed 0 bases at V and 2 bases at J, leaving 5 bases unmatched. In germline, CDR1 is SGHNT, CDR2 YENEEA. The CDR3 DNA reads TGTGCCAGCAGCTTAGATTGGGGCGGGAGGGCCTACGAGCAGTACTTC. This sequence encodes CASSLDWGGRAYEQYF.

The chain uses TRBV30 and TRBJ1-3; a weak D match, TRBD1 (5 bases). CDR1 and CDR2 from the germline V gene are GTSNPN and SVGIG (reference sequence). This CDR3 comprises 15 residues. V lost 4 bases, J lost 2 bases, and 15 bases lay in between. The CDR3 nucleotides are TGTGCCTGGAAAGACTTGGGGCTTCCTGGAAACACCATATATTTT. It translates to CAWKDLGLPGNTIYF.

The chain employs TRBV5-1 and TRBJ2-2; the match to TRBD1 covers 8 bases. The length of the CDR3 is 17 residues. The germline V gene has CDR1 SGHRS and CDR2 YFSETQ. Trimming cost V 4 bases and J 2 bases; bases outside gene matches: 10. The CDR3 is CASSLTGQVTNTGELFF. CDR3 in DNA: TGCGCCAGCAGCCTTACGGGACAGGTGACAAACACCGGGGAGCTGTTTTTT.

The rearrangement joins TRBV19 to TRBJ2-7; D may be TRBD1 (7 bases). CDR1 is LNHDA and CDR2 is SQIVND in the germline V gene (reference sequence). The CDR3 totals 16 residues. Trimming pared 9 bases from V and 3 bases from J, leaving 24 bases between. CDR3 amino acids: CARYPSGGQRDYEQYF. DNA for the CDR3: TGTGCCAGGTATCCTTCCGGGGGACAGAGAGACTACGAGCAGTACTTC. The full variable domain, with the rest looked up from reference TRBV19 and TRBJ2-7, is DGGITQSPKYLFRKEGQNVTLSCEQNLNHDAMYWYRQDPGQGLRLIYYSQIVNDFQKGDIAEGYSVSREKKESFPLTVTSAQKNPTAFYLCARYPSGGQRDYEQYFGPGTRLTVT.

This rearrangement joins TRBV6-6 to TRBJ2-2; weak D call: TRBD2 (6 bases). The CDR3 extends over 16 amino acids. CDR1 is MNHNY and CDR2 is SVGAGI in the germline V gene (reference sequence). V was trimmed by 2 bases and J by 4 bases, leaving 14 bases between them. CDR3 loop: CASSYMLGTPTGELFF. The CDR3 nucleotides read TGTGCCAGCAGTTACATGCTTGGGACTCCCACCGGGGAGCTGTTTTTT.

This chain connects TRBV4-3 to TRBJ2-3; 15 positions match TRBD2. The CDR3 totals 17 residues. Germline values: CDR1 LGHNA, CDR2 YSLEER. The junction had 4 bases not matched to a gene; V was cut back by 4 bases and J by 2 bases. CDR3 in amino acids: CASSPGLAGGLTDTQYF. Here the CDR3 DNA reads TGCGCCAGCAGCCCTGGACTAGCGGGGGGGCTCACAGATACGCAGTATTTT.

The chain employs TRBV10-3 and TRBJ2-3; TRBD1 aligns across 9 bases. V trimming: 8 bases; J trimming: 3 bases; junction bases outside the gene matches: 6. CDR3 length: 14 residues. CDR1 and CDR2 from the germline V gene are ENHRY and SYGVKD. This CDR3 reads CAIGPGQGTDTQYF. CDR3 DNA: TGTGCCATCGGACCGGGACAGGGAACAGATACGCAGTATTTT.

The rearrangement uses TRBV10-3 and TRBJ1-1; TRBD1 is a possible D gene (6 bases). CDR1 and CDR2 (germline): ENHRY, SYGVKD. Trimming stripped 4 bases from V and 4 bases from J, with 10 bases between. The CDR3 extends over 13 amino acids. CDR3 bases: TGTGCCATCAGTGTTCAGGGGAGCACTGAAGCTTTCTTT. This gives the protein CAISVQGSTEAFF.

This clone was seen a single time. V is TRBV5-1 and J is TRBJ2-5; 7 bases are shared with TRBD1. The length of the CDR3 is 13 residues. Per the germline V gene, CDR1 is SGHRS and CDR2 is YFSETQ. V trimming: 4 bases; J trimming: 5 bases; junction bases outside the gene matches: 5. CDR3 in DNA: TGCGCCAGCAGCGGGGACAGTGGGGAGACCCAGTACTTC. It is translated as CASSGDSGETQYF.

The CDR3 region is CASSLEGGAEAFF. The CDR3 coding sequence is TGTGCCAGCAGCTTAGAAGGGGGGGCTGAAGCTTTCTTT. The chain recombines TRBV11-3 with TRBJ1-1; D might be TRBD1 (6 bases). The CDR3 sequence is 13 residues long. Per germline, CDR1 SGHNT and CDR2 YENEEA. Trimming took off 0 bases at V and 6 bases at J, with 8 bases between the two ends.